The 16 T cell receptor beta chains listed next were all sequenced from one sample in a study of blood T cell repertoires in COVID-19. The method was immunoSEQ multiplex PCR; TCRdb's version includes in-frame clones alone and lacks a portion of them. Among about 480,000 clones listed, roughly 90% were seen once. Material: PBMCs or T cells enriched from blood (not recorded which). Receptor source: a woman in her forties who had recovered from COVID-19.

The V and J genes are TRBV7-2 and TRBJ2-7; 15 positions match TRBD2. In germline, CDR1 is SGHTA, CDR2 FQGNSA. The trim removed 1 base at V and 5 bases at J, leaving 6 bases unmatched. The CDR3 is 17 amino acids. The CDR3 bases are TGTGCCAGCAGCTTAGGGGCCGGGACTAGCGGGAGGAACGAGCAGTACTTC. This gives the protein CASSLGAGTSGRNEQYF.

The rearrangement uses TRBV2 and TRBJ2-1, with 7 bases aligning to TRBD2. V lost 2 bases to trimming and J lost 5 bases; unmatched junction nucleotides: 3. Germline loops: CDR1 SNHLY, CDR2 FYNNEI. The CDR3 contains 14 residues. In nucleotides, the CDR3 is TGTGCCAGCAGTGAAAGCGGGAATCACAATGAGCAGTTCTTC. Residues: CASSESGNHNEQFF. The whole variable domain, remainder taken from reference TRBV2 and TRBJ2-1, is EPEVTQTPSHQVTQMGQEVILRCVPISNHLYFYWYRQILGQKVEFLVSFYNNEISEKSEIFDDQFSVERPDGSNFTLKIRSTKLEDSAMYFCASSESGNHNEQFFGPGTRLTVL.

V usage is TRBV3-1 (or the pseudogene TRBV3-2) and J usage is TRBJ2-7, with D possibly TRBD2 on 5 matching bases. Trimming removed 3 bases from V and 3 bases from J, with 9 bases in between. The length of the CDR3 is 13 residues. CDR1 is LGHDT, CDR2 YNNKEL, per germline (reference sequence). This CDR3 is CASSQTINYEQYF. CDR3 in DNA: TGTGCCAGCAGCCAGACTATAAACTACGAGCAGTACTTC.

The CDR3, as DNA: TGTGCCAGCAGCGTAGGGGGGGATGGCTCGGCTTTCTTT. This gives the protein CASSVGGDGSAFF. This chain links TRBV9 with TRBJ1-1; a weak D match, TRBD1 (5 bases). Trimming shortened V by 0 bases and J by 11 bases, and 14 bases separated the two germline ends. The V gene's germline CDR1 is SGDLS and CDR2 YYNGEE. The CDR3 is 13 amino acids.

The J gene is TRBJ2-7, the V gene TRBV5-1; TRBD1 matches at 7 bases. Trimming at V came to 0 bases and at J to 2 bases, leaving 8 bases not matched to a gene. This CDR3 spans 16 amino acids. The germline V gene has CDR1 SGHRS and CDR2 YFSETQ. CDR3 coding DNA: TGCGCCAGCAGCTTGGAGGGCAGGGGGAATCCCTACGAGCAGTACTTC. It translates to CASSLEGRGNPYEQYF.

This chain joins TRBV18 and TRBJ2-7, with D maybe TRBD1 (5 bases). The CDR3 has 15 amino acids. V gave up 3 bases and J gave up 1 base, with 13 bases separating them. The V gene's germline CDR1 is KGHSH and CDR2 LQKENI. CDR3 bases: TGTGCCAGCTCACCGAATGTGGGGCGTTCCTACGAGCAGTACTTC. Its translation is CASSPNVGRSYEQYF. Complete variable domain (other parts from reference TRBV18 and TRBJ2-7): NAGVMQNPRHLVRRRGQEARLRCSPMKGHSHVYWYRQLPEEGLKFMVYLQKENIIDESGMPKERFSAEFPKEGPSILRIQQVVRGDSAAYFCASSPNVGRSYEQYFGPGTRLTVT.

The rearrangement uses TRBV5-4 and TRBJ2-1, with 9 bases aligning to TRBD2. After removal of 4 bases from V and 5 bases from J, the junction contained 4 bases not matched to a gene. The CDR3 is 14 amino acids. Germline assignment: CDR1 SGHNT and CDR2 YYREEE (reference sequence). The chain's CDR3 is CASSRTSEDNEQFF. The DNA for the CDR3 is TGTGCCAGCAGCCGGACTAGCGAAGACAATGAGCAGTTCTTC.

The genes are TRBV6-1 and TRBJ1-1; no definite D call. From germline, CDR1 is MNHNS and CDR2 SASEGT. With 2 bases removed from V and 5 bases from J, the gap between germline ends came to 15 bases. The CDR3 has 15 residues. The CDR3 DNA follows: TGTGCCAGCAGTGAACTTTGGGCCCCTTCTACTGAAGCTTTCTTT. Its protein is CASSELWAPSTEAFF.

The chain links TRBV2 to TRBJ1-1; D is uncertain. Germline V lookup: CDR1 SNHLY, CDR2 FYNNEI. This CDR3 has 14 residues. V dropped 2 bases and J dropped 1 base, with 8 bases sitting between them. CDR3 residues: CASSESRQNTEAFF. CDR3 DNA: TGTGCCAGCAGTGAATCCCGACAGAACACTGAAGCTTTCTTT. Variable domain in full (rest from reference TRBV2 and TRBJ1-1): EPEVTQTPSHQVTQMGQEVILRCVPISNHLYFYWYRQILGQKVEFLVSFYNNEISEKSEIFDDQFSVERPDGSNFTLKIRSTKLEDSAMYFCASSESRQNTEAFFGQGTRLTVV.

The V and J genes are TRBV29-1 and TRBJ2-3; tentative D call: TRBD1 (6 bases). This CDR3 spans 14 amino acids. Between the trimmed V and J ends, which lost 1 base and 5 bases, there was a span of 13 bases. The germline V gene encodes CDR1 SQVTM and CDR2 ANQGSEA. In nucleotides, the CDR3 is TGCAGCGTTGAAGGCGGCAGGGGTGTAGATACGCAGTATTTT. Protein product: CSVEGGRGVDTQYF.

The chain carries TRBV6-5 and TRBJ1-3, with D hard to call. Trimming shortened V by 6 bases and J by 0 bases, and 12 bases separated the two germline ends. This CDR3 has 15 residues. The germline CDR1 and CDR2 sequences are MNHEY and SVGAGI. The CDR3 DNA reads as TGTGCCAGCAGAGGAACAGCCCTCTCTGGAAACACCATATATTTT. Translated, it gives CASRGTALSGNTIYF.

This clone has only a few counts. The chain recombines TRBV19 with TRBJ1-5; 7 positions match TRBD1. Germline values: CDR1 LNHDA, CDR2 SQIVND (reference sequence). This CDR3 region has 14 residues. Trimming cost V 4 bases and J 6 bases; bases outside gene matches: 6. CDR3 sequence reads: CASSNQRQGQPQHF. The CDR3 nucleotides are TGTGCCAGTAGTAACCAGAGACAGGGTCAGCCCCAGCATTTT. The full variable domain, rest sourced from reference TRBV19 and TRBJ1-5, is DGGITQSPKYLFRKEGQNVTLSCEQNLNHDAMYWYRQDPGQGLRLIYYSQIVNDFQKGDIAEGYSVSREKKESFPLTVTSAQKNPTAFYLCASSNQRQGQPQHFGDGTRLSIL.

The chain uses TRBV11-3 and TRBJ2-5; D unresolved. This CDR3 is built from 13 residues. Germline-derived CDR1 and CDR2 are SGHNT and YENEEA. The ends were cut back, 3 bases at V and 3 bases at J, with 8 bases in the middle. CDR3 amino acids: CASSLTLEETQYF. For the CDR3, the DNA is TGTGCCAGCAGCTTGACCCTAGAAGAGACCCAGTACTTC.

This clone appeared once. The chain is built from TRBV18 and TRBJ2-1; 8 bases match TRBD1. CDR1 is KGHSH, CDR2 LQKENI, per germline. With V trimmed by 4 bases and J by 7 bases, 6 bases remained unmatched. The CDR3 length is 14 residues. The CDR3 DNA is TGTGCCAGCTCACGGGGTACAGGGGGAAATGAGCAGTTCTTC. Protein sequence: CASSRGTGGNEQFF.

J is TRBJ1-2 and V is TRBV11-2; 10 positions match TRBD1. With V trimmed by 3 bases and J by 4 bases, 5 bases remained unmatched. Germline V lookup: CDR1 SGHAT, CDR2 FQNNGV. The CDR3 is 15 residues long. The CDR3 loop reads CASSLTGGATYGYTF. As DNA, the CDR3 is TGTGCCAGCAGCTTGACAGGGGGCGCGACCTATGGCTACACCTTC.

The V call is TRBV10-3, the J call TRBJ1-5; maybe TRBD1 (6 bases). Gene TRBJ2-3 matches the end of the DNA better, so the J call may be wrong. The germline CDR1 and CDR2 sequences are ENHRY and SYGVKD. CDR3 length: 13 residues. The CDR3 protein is CATRLWDNQPQYF. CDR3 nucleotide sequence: TGTGCCACCCGCCTTTGGGACAATCAGCCCCAGTATTTT.